This TCR beta chain was captured in a study of breast tumors, draining lymph nodes, adjacent tissues. Points from the study as a whole: The data were judged consistent with most tumor T cells coming from lymph node and expanding in tumor. Compared with lymph nodes, tumors were less diverse; compared with nontumor tissue, more. The lymph node origin of tumor T cells was framed as consistent with a hypothesis, not demonstrated.

Notes on this clonotype: The antigen is unknown.

TCRdb ran MiXCR on the multiplex PCR reads and lists one entry per CDR3 protein. Of 45,000 to 60,000 distinct CDR3 sequences in the sample, 20% to 25% were seen once. The germline gives CDR1 SGHKS, CDR2 YYEKEE (reference sequence). The CDR3 is made up of 13 amino acids. The ends were cut back, 1 base at V and 3 bases at J, with 7 bases in the middle. This sequence was found in a female donor with breast cancer. Some clones in this sample may be carry-over from other donors' samples. The chain joins TRBV5-5 to TRBJ1-2, with D tentatively TRBD1 (6 bases). The sequenced material came from breast tumor tissue. The CDR3 here is CASSLRTDYGYTF. CDR3 sequence (DNA): TGTGCCAGCAGCTTGAGGACAGACTATGGCTACACCTTC.